One sample yielded the 22 T cell receptor beta chains listed below, sequenced in a study of blood T cell repertoires in COVID-19. The protocol was immunoSEQ multiplex PCR, while the TCRdb copy is restricted to in-frame clones and leaves out a portion. The table records 150,000 or so clones, about four fifths of them present only once. Specimen: peripheral blood. The origin of the receptors is a woman of 80 years or more with acute or convalescent COVID-19.

The rearrangement uses TRBV6-5 and TRBJ2-1; TRBD2 is a possible D gene (6 bases). V lost 7 bases to trimming and J lost 6 bases, with 16 bases between them. The germline gives CDR1 MNHEY, CDR2 SVGAGI. The CDR3 sequence is 14 residues long. The CDR3 loop reads CASTRSGTRNEQFF. The DNA of the CDR3 is TGTGCCAGCACACGATCCGGGACTCGCAATGAGCAGTTCTTC.

This clone was recorded a few times. The rearrangement links TRBV4-3 to TRBJ1-1; no clear D gene. V gave up 4 bases and J gave up 5 bases, with 14 bases separating them. CDR3 length equals 14 residues. Looked up from germline, CDR1 is LGHNA and CDR2 is YSLEER. CDR3 bases: TGCGCCAGCAGCCCAACCGTTCGGGGAACTGAAGCTTTCTTT. This sequence encodes CASSPTVRGTEAFF.

The V and J genes are TRBV9 and TRBJ2-5; 9 positions match TRBD2. CDR1 and CDR2 (germline): SGDLS, YYNGEE. Trimming cost V 7 bases and J 5 bases; bases outside gene matches: 9. The CDR3 contains 14 residues. The CDR3 DNA follows: TGTGCCAGCGCGTGGGGGCTAGCGGGGGAGACCCAGTACTTC. This translates into CASAWGLAGETQYF.

This clone has only a few counts. The DNA of the CDR3 is TGTGCCAGCAGCTTCCAGGGGGGCGGCACTGAAGCTTTCTTT. Translated, it gives CASSFQGGGTEAFF. V and J are TRBV7-3 and TRBJ1-1, with 7 bases lining up with TRBD1. This CDR3 has 14 residues. From germline, CDR1 is SGHTA and CDR2 FQGTGA. The junction had 5 bases not matched to a gene; V was cut back by 3 bases and J by 4 bases.

The gene calls are TRBV5-1 and TRBJ2-5; 7 bases line up with TRBD1. Germline V CDR1 and CDR2: SGHRS, YFSETQ. The CDR3 contains 13 residues. The junction had 6 bases not matched to a gene; V was cut back by 9 bases and J by 1 base. This CDR3 is CATQGLGQETQYF. The CDR3 coding sequence is TGCGCCACACAGGGGCTCGGCCAAGAGACCCAGTACTTC.

The CDR3 bases are TGTGCCACCAGCAGATCTCTAGGGACAGGGGGCAATGAGCAGTTCTTC. Residues: CATSRSLGTGGNEQFF. The V call is TRBV15, the J call TRBJ2-1; 11 bases map to TRBD1. The V gene end was trimmed by 2 bases and the J gene end by 6 bases; junction bases not matched to a gene: 6. This CDR3 contains 16 residues. Germline values: CDR1 LNHNV, CDR2 YYDKDF (reference sequence).

CDR3 amino acids: CASSLVGQGFSYEQYF. In nucleotides, the CDR3 is TGTGCCAGCAGCTTAGTCGGACAGGGTTTCTCCTACGAGCAGTACTTC. This sequence joins TRBV7-9 and TRBJ2-7, with 8 bases matching TRBD1. The CDR3 contains 16 residues. The J segment lost 0 bases and the V segment lost 1 base, leaving 5 bases of the junction unmatched. Germline-derived CDR1 and CDR2 are SEHNR and FQNEAQ (reference sequence). The full variable domain, with the rest looked up from reference TRBV7-9 and TRBJ2-7, is DTGVSQNPRHKITKRGQNVTFRCDPISEHNRLYWYRQTLGQGPEFLTYFQNEAQLEKSRLLSDRFSAERPKGSFSTLEIQRTEQGDSAMYLCASSLVGQGFSYEQYFGPGTRLTVT.

The chain joins TRBV5-1 to TRBJ2-5; D call uncertain. This CDR3 has 13 amino acids. The germline CDR1 and CDR2 sequences are SGHRS and YFSETQ. Trimming removed 1 base at V and 2 bases at J, with 6 bases between. In nucleotides, the CDR3 is TGCGCCAGCAGCTTGTACAGACAAGAGACCCAGTACTTC. Translating gives CASSLYRQETQYF.

This chain uses TRBV5-5 with TRBJ1-6; 10 nucleotides match TRBD1. Trimming cost V 4 bases and J 7 bases; bases outside gene matches: 8. Germline V gene data show CDR1 as SGHKS and CDR2 as YYEKEE (reference sequence). This CDR3 is 16 amino acids long. CDR3 DNA sequence: TGTGCCAGCAGCCGGGACAGGGGAGCAGGGAATTCACCCCTCCACTTT. Translating it yields CASSRDRGAGNSPLHF.

This clone was recorded only once. This rearrangement joins TRBV14 to TRBJ2-7, with 9 bases identical to TRBD1. CDR3 size: 17 residues. CDR1 and CDR2 from the germline V gene are SGHDN and FVKESK. Trimming took 2 bases from V and 2 from J; bases not matched to a gene: 10. This CDR3 reads CASSQRVGTGTTYEQYF. The CDR3 DNA reads TGTGCCAGCAGCCAAAGAGTGGGGACAGGGACCACCTACGAGCAGTACTTC. Drawing the rest from reference TRBV14 and TRBJ2-7, the complete variable domain is EAGVTQFPSHSVIEKGQTVTLRCDPISGHDNLYWYRRVMGKEIKFLLHFVKESKQDESGMPNNRFLAERTGGTYSTLKVQPAELEDSGVYFCASSQRVGTGTTYEQYFGPGTRLTVT.

This clone was observed a single time. V is TRBV29-1 and J is TRBJ2-6; TRBD1 aligns across 9 bases. The V gene end was trimmed by 3 bases and the J gene end by 3 bases; junction bases not matched to a gene: 12. From germline, CDR1 is SQVTM and CDR2 ANQGSEA. The CDR3 consists of 18 residues. Written as DNA, the CDR3 is TGCAGCGTTGAGGACAGGGGCCCCTGGGAAGGTGGGGCCAACGTCCTGACTTTC. Amino acid sequence: CSVEDRGPWEGGANVLTF.

The chain employs TRBV4-1 and TRBJ2-7, with 9 positions matching TRBD1. Germline values: CDR1 MGHRA, CDR2 YSYEKL. V shed 5 bases, J shed 3 bases, and the junction held 8 bases outside the gene matches. This CDR3 is 15 amino acids long. CDR3 protein: CASSLPGQGIYEQYF. The DNA for the CDR3 is TGCGCCAGCAGCTTACCGGGACAGGGCATCTACGAGCAGTACTTC.

V usage is TRBV2 and J usage is TRBJ2-7, with TRBD1 identical over 7 bases. V gave up 1 base and J gave up 3 bases; unmatched junction bases: 6. The CDR3 loop spans 15 amino acids. Germline CDR1 SNHLY, CDR2 FYNNEI. CDR3 amino acids: CASSEGGGAYYEQYF. CDR3 nucleotide sequence: TGTGCCAGCAGTGAAGGAGGGGGCGCCTACTACGAGCAGTACTTC.

V usage is TRBV6-5 and J usage is TRBJ1-1, with 12 positions matching TRBD1. The CDR3 totals 15 residues. V lost 8 bases, J lost 3 bases, and 7 bases stayed unmatched. Germline CDR1 reads MNHEY; CDR2 reads SVGAGI. The CDR3 nucleotides read TGTGCCAGCCGGGGACAGGGGGCTGGCGACACTGAAGCTTTCTTT. This translates into CASRGQGAGDTEAFF.

CDR3 coding DNA: TGTGCCAGCAGCTTGGAGCAGGGTCCTAGGTACGAGCAGTACTTC. Its translation: CASSLEQGPRYEQYF. The chain couples TRBV5-4 to TRBJ2-7; TRBD1 is a possible D gene (5 bases). The CDR3 is 15 amino acids. Looked up from germline, CDR1 is SGHNT and CDR2 is YYREEE (reference sequence). Trimming pared 0 bases from V and 4 bases from J, leaving 14 bases between.

The chain combines TRBV5-5 with TRBJ1-2; D might be TRBD1 (6 bases). This CDR3 contains 15 residues. The germline gives CDR1 SGHKS, CDR2 YYEKEE (reference sequence). Trimming took off 4 bases at V and 4 bases at J, with 17 bases between the two ends. This CDR3 reads CASSTRGGEGYGYTF. In DNA, the CDR3 is TGTGCCAGCAGCACCAGGGGAGGGGAGGGCTATGGCTACACCTTC.

This clone was seen a few times. The V gene is TRBV2, the J gene TRBJ2-5; D may be TRBD2 (6 bases). The CDR3 consists of 16 residues. Germline V gene lookup returns CDR1 SNHLY and CDR2 FYNNEI. Trimming took 6 bases from V and 2 from J, leaving 19 bases between them. The CDR3: CASSYQGRAGQETQYF. In DNA, the CDR3 is TGTGCCAGCAGCTACCAAGGGCGTGCGGGGCAAGAGACCCAGTACTTC. The full variable domain, in which reference TRBV2 and TRBJ2-5 provide the parts outside the CDR3, is EPEVTQTPSHQVTQMGQEVILRCVPISNHLYFYWYRQILGQKVEFLVSFYNNEISEKSEIFDDQFSVERPDGSNFTLKIRSTKLEDSAMYFCASSYQGRAGQETQYFGPGTRLLVL.

The chain joins TRBV18 to TRBJ2-2; 8 nucleotides agree with TRBD1. CDR3 length: 15 amino acids. Trimming at V came to 4 bases and at J to 2 bases, leaving 3 bases not matched to a gene. Germline CDR1 is KGHSH and CDR2 is LQKENI. CDR3 residues: CASSLGQGNTGELFF. The CDR3 DNA reads as TGTGCCAGCTCACTCGGACAGGGAAACACCGGGGAGCTGTTTTTT.

The chain joins TRBV24-1 to TRBJ1-2; 7 bases map to TRBD1. The trim removed 4 bases at V and 5 bases at J, leaving 6 bases unmatched. The CDR3 is made up of 14 amino acids. The V gene's germline CDR1 is KGHDR and CDR2 SFDVKD. The CDR3 nucleotides are TGTGCCACCAGTGACCCCGACAGGGCTTATGGCTACACCTTC. The encoded protein is CATSDPDRAYGYTF.

Only one count was recorded for this clone. The V gene is TRBV5-1, the J gene TRBJ1-3; D is perhaps TRBD1 (6 bases). CDR3 size: 15 residues. CDR1 is SGHRS and CDR2 is YFSETQ in the germline V gene. Trimming removed 2 bases from V and 0 bases from J, with 9 bases in between. CDR3 sequence (DNA): TGCGCCAGCAGCTTCGGACAGCCCTCTGGAAACACCATATATTTT. Its translation: CASSFGQPSGNTIYF. Full variable domain (remainder filled in from reference TRBV5-1 and TRBJ1-3): KAGVTQTPRYLIKTRGQQVTLSCSPISGHRSVSWYQQTPGQGLQFLFEYFSETQRNKGNFPGRFSGRQFSNSRSEMNVSTLELGDSALYLCASSFGQPSGNTIYFGEGSWLTVV.

The chain employs TRBV14 and TRBJ1-2, with 7 nucleotides matching TRBD1. With V trimmed by 2 bases and J by 6 bases, 3 bases remained unmatched. Germline loops: CDR1 SGHDN, CDR2 FVKESK. This CDR3 spans 13 amino acids. The CDR3: CASSQRGGDGYTF. The CDR3, as DNA: TGTGCCAGCAGCCAACGAGGGGGCGATGGCTACACCTTC.

V gene TRBV5-4 combines with J gene TRBJ2-3, with D maybe TRBD1 (5 bases). CDR3 length: 17 amino acids. Germline V gene sequence: CDR1 SGHNT, CDR2 YYREEE (reference sequence). Trimming removed 6 bases from V and 1 base from J, with 21 bases in between. CDR3 sequence: CASTPPPAGMGTDTQYF. CDR3 nucleotide sequence: TGTGCCAGCACTCCGCCACCGGCAGGGATGGGCACAGATACGCAGTATTTT.